This entry describes one TCR beta chain. The CDR3 loop spans 13 amino acids. The germline V gene has CDR1 SGHAT and CDR2 FQNNGV. The V and J ends lost 1 base and 4 bases respectively, with 5 bases between them. TCR beta chains were sequenced at survey level with immunoSEQ. The table came from immunoSEQ multiplex PCR; TCRdb's copy has only in-frame clones and leaves some out. The sample contains around 50,000 clones, 85% to 95% of which appear only once. The sequencing input was PBMCs. The receptor was isolated from a man in his forties with rheumatoid arthritis. V gene TRBV11-2 combines with J gene TRBJ2-1; D gene unclear. The CDR3, as DNA: TGTGCCAGCAGCTTAGGGCTTTACAATGAGCAGTTCTTC. This sequence encodes CASSLGLYNEQFF. Drawing the rest from reference TRBV11-2 and TRBJ2-1, the complete variable domain is EAGVAQSPRYKIIEKRQSVAFWCNPISGHATLYWYQQILGQGPKLLIQFQNNGVVDDSQLPKDRFSAERLKGVDSTLKIQPAKLEDSAVYLCASSLGLYNEQFFGPGTRLTVL.